These 30 T cell receptor beta chains share one sample of origin, sequenced in a study of blood T cell repertoires in COVID-19. Assay used: immunoSEQ multiplex PCR; TCRdb lists only in-frame clones, some missing. Of 200,000 or so clones in the sample, about 88% were seen once. The sequenced material came from PBMCs or T cells enriched from blood (not recorded which). Receptor source: a woman in her 30s who had recovered from COVID-19.

The CDR3 protein is CASSLGGKTYNEQFF. The DNA for the CDR3 is TGTGCCAGTAGTTTGGGGGGGAAAACCTACAATGAGCAGTTCTTC. The V gene is TRBV19, the J gene TRBJ2-1, with 7 bases fitting TRBD2. This CDR3 contains 15 residues. The V gene end was trimmed by 5 bases and the J gene end by 2 bases; junction bases not matched to a gene: 6. The germline gives CDR1 LNHDA, CDR2 SQIVND (reference sequence).

This clone was picked up one time. The V and J genes are TRBV4-2 and TRBJ1-5, with 7 positions matching TRBD1. Germline V gene lookup returns CDR1 LGHNA and CDR2 YNFKEQ. Trimming at V came to 2 bases and at J to 6 bases, leaving 7 bases not matched to a gene. The CDR3 loop spans 15 amino acids. CDR3 in DNA: TGTGCCAGCAGCCAACTCACAGGGGACAGTCAGCCCCAGCATTTT. The encoded protein is CASSQLTGDSQPQHF.

This sequence joins TRBV5-1 and TRBJ2-1; 7 bases line up with TRBD1. V gave up 0 bases and J gave up 4 bases; unmatched junction bases: 4. This CDR3 has 15 amino acids. Germline-derived CDR1 and CDR2 are SGHRS and YFSETQ. The CDR3 DNA reads as TGCGCCAGCAGCTTGGGATTACAGGGGTACAATGAGCAGTTCTTC. Translation gives CASSLGLQGYNEQFF.

The rearrangement links TRBV5-1 to TRBJ1-5; no definite D call. V was trimmed by 0 bases and J by 0 bases, leaving 7 bases between them. This CDR3 is built from 15 residues. The germline CDR1 and CDR2 sequences are SGHRS and YFSETQ. CDR3 amino acids: CASSLDGNSNQPQHF. The CDR3 DNA sequence: TGCGCCAGCAGCTTGGACGGGAATAGCAATCAGCCCCAGCATTTT.

The chain uses TRBV4-3 and TRBJ2-7, with D perhaps matching TRBD2 (5 bases). CDR1 is LGHNA and CDR2 is YSLEER in the germline V gene. This CDR3 has 16 residues. Trimming took 6 bases from V and 3 from J, leaving 21 bases between them. CDR3 loop: CASSQTVAGGGYEQYF. DNA of the CDR3: TGCGCCAGCAGTCAAACGGTCGCGGGCGGAGGCTACGAGCAGTACTTC.

The chain uses TRBV5-4 and TRBJ2-1, with unresolved D. The germline V gene has CDR1 SGHNT and CDR2 YYREEE (reference sequence). Deletions cut 2 bases from V and 2 bases from J, with 14 bases between. The CDR3 contains 16 residues. This CDR3 reads CASSLKSDSTYNEQFF. CDR3 bases: TGTGCCAGCAGCTTAAAAAGCGATTCCACCTACAATGAGCAGTTCTTC.

This clone was counted a single time. This chain connects TRBV4-2 to TRBJ1-5; TRBD1 aligns across 7 bases. The CDR3 runs to 15 residues. Looked up from germline, CDR1 is LGHNA and CDR2 is YNFKEQ. V was clipped by 1 base and J by 5 bases; unmatched bases: 5. The CDR3 bases are TGTGCCAGCAGCCAAGGTACAGGGGATGATCAGCCCCAGCATTTT. As protein: CASSQGTGDDQPQHF.

The CDR3 region is CASSSNPGPNEKLFF. CDR3 DNA sequence: TGTGCCAGCAGCTCCAACCCTGGGCCTAATGAAAAACTGTTTTTT. V is TRBV11-2 and J is TRBJ1-4; no firm D call. V was trimmed by 4 bases and J by 3 bases, leaving 12 bases between them. The CDR3 sequence is 15 residues long. Germline-derived CDR1 and CDR2 are SGHAT and FQNNGV.

The rearrangement links TRBV5-1 to TRBJ1-2, with D tentatively TRBD1 (6 bases). Germline CDR1 reads SGHRS; CDR2 reads YFSETQ. There are 14 residues in the CDR3. V was clipped by 5 bases and J by 0 bases, with 11 bases between them. In DNA form, the CDR3 reads TGCGCCAGCAGGGGGGACAAGACTAACTATGGCTACACCTTC. Translated, it gives CASRGDKTNYGYTF.

In nucleotides, the CDR3 is TGTGCCAGCAGTGACGGTCTGTTCTACTCACCCCTCCACTTT. Translating it yields CASSDGLFYSPLHF. This chain links TRBV6-4 with TRBJ1-6; no firm D call. Between the trimmed V and J ends, which lost 2 bases and 10 bases, there was a span of 12 bases. From germline, CDR1 is MRHNA and CDR2 SNTAGT. This CDR3 spans 14 amino acids.

This clone was observed a single time. This chain joins TRBV19 and TRBJ1-5, with TRBD1 matching 7 bases. The germline V gene encodes CDR1 LNHDA and CDR2 SQIVND (reference sequence). The CDR3 covers 16 residues. V shed 3 bases and J 4 bases; nucleotides not matched to a gene: 9. CDR3 nucleotide sequence: TGTGCCAGTAGTATTTCGTGGGCAGGGGGAAATCAGCCCCAGCATTTT. This sequence encodes CASSISWAGGNQPQHF. Full variable domain (rest looked up from reference TRBV19 and TRBJ1-5): DGGITQSPKYLFRKEGQNVTLSCEQNLNHDAMYWYRQDPGQGLRLIYYSQIVNDFQKGDIAEGYSVSREKKESFPLTVTSAQKNPTAFYLCASSISWAGGNQPQHFGDGTRLSIL.

The V and J genes are TRBV10-3 and TRBJ1-4; D is unclear. The CDR3 runs 14 residues. CDR1 ENHRY and CDR2 SYGVKD come from the germline V gene. V was clipped by 3 bases and J by 5 bases, with 10 bases between them. The CDR3 reads CAISDTRLNEKLFF. The CDR3, as DNA: TGTGCCATCAGTGACACCAGGTTGAATGAAAAACTGTTTTTT.

This clone has only a few counts. CDR3 DNA: TGTGCCAGCAGCCTGACAGGGTTGAGAAACACCATATATTTT. Translated, it gives CASSLTGLRNTIYF. This chain uses TRBV5-4 with TRBJ1-3; 7 nucleotides align to TRBD1. This CDR3 has 14 residues. Per the germline V gene, CDR1 is SGHNT and CDR2 is YYREEE (reference sequence). The trim removed 4 bases at V and 5 bases at J, leaving 6 bases unmatched.

The chain is built from TRBV2 and TRBJ2-1; 10 bases fit TRBD2. CDR1 is SNHLY, CDR2 FYNNEI, per germline. The J segment lost 10 bases and the V segment lost 6 bases, leaving 9 bases of the junction unmatched. This CDR3 contains 14 residues. As DNA, the CDR3 is TGTGCCAGCAGGGACGGTAGCGGGGGGCCCGAGCAGTTCTTC. Protein: CASRDGSGGPEQFF.

The genes are TRBV7-2 and TRBJ1-2, with unresolved D. The V and J ends lost 3 bases and 0 bases respectively, with 2 bases between them. CDR1 is SGHTA and CDR2 is FQGNSA in the germline V gene. CDR3 length: 12 amino acids. The CDR3 loop reads CASSFTNYGYTF. The DNA of the CDR3 is TGTGCCAGCAGCTTCACTAACTATGGCTACACCTTC.

The rearrangement uses TRBV18 and TRBJ2-5; 9 positions match TRBD2. Germline loops: CDR1 KGHSH, CDR2 LQKENI. The V gene end was trimmed by 3 bases and the J gene end by 5 bases; junction bases not matched to a gene: 22. The CDR3 has 20 amino acids. CDR3 sequence: CASSPDPTGGGATRLETQYF. CDR3 nucleotide sequence: TGTGCCAGCTCACCCGATCCTACTGGCGGGGGGGCCACGCGGCTGGAGACCCAGTACTTC. The full variable domain, its missing parts supplied by reference TRBV18 and TRBJ2-5, is NAGVMQNPRHLVRRRGQEARLRCSPMKGHSHVYWYRQLPEEGLKFMVYLQKENIIDESGMPKERFSAEFPKEGPSILRIQQVVRGDSAAYFCASSPDPTGGGATRLETQYFGPGTRLLVL.

The chain combines TRBV7-3 with TRBJ2-3, with TRBD1 matching over 9 bases. CDR1 is SGHTA and CDR2 is FQGTGA in the germline V gene. Germline trimming cut 4 bases from V and 3 bases from J; bases unmatched to any gene: 8. The CDR3 has 16 residues. The CDR3 DNA reads as TGTGCCAGCAGCTCAAACCCTGGGACAGGGACAGATACGCAGTATTTT. Protein sequence: CASSSNPGTGTDTQYF.

This clone was seen just once. V and J are TRBV27 and TRBJ1-2; a possible D gene is TRBD1 (5 bases). Germline V gives CDR1 MNHEY, CDR2 SMNVEV (reference sequence). There are 13 residues in the CDR3. V dropped 10 bases and J dropped 4 bases, with 16 bases sitting between them. The CDR3 spells CANQTRQPYGYTF. The CDR3 bases are TGTGCCAACCAGACCCGACAGCCCTATGGCTACACCTTC.

J is TRBJ1-1 and V is TRBV5-1; 9 nucleotides line up with TRBD1. Germline CDR1 reads SGHRS; CDR2 reads YFSETQ. The CDR3 is made up of 15 amino acids. Trimming removed 4 bases from V and 1 base from J; junction bases left unmatched: 5. CDR3 in DNA: TGCGCCAGCAGCCAGGCGGGACAGGGGAACACTGAAGCTTTCTTT. It codes for CASSQAGQGNTEAFF.

The chain has TRBV6-2 or TRBV6-3 and TRBJ1-5; 8 bases are shared with TRBD1. CDR3 length: 15 residues. Trimming at V came to 4 bases and at J to 4 bases, leaving 6 bases not matched to a gene. The germline V gene encodes CDR1 MNHEY and CDR2 SVGEGT. Here the CDR3 reads CASSSDRGRNQPQHF. The CDR3 nucleotides read TGTGCCAGCAGTTCCGACAGGGGACGAAATCAGCCCCAGCATTTT.

V is TRBV7-2 and J is TRBJ1-2; tentatively, D is TRBD1 (6 bases). Germline CDR1 is SGHTA and CDR2 is FQGNSA. This CDR3 has 17 residues. V lost 4 bases to trimming and J lost 6 bases, with 24 bases between them. For the CDR3, the DNA is TGTGCCAGCAGCTCCCGGACCGGCTTGGGGGCACTCCATGGCTACACCTTC. Its protein product is CASSSRTGLGALHGYTF.

The V gene is TRBV19, the J gene TRBJ2-3; the D gene is possibly TRBD1 (6 bases). Germline lookup yields CDR1 LNHDA and CDR2 SQIVND (reference sequence). V lost 6 bases and J lost 2, with 9 bases in between. The CDR3 sequence is 13 residues long. The CDR3 here is CASRGQFTDTQYF. CDR3 in DNA: TGTGCCAGTAGAGGACAGTTCACAGATACGCAGTATTTT.

The rearrangement joins TRBV19 to TRBJ2-5; TRBD2 matches 8 bases. CDR3 size: 14 residues. Germline V gene data show CDR1 as LNHDA and CDR2 as SQIVND (reference sequence). J was trimmed by 3 bases and V by 3 bases; bases with no gene match: 3. The CDR3 nucleotides read TGTGCCAGTAGTATTACTAGCGGTGAAGAGACCCAGTACTTC. Protein: CASSITSGEETQYF.

This clone was detected a few times. The rearrangement links TRBV11-2 to TRBJ2-7; a weak D match, TRBD1 (5 bases). The germline CDR1 and CDR2 sequences are SGHAT and FQNNGV. The CDR3 loop spans 14 amino acids. V gave up 0 bases and J gave up 6 bases, with 12 bases separating them. CDR3 coding DNA: TGTGCCAGCAGCTTAGAAAGGGGCGGACGCGAGCAGTACTTC. It translates to CASSLERGGREQYF. Looking up the rest from reference TRBV11-2 and TRBJ2-7 gives the full variable domain: EAGVAQSPRYKIIEKRQSVAFWCNPISGHATLYWYQQILGQGPKLLIQFQNNGVVDDSQLPKDRFSAERLKGVDSTLKIQPAKLEDSAVYLCASSLERGGREQYFGPGTRLTVT.

This chain links TRBV6-2 or TRBV6-3 with TRBJ1-3; D is undetermined. The CDR3 loop spans 15 amino acids. Trimming took off 4 bases at V and 0 bases at J, with 10 bases between the two ends. Germline CDR1 reads MNHEY; CDR2 reads SVGEGT. CDR3: CASSSPEHSGNTIYF. The CDR3 DNA sequence: TGTGCCAGCAGTTCGCCCGAGCACTCTGGAAACACCATATATTTT.

Concerning this clone itself: The same CDR3 can be traced to other DNA sequences in this sample. The rearrangement joins TRBV6-5 to TRBJ1-6; 7 positions match TRBD1. This CDR3 is built from 14 residues. With 5 bases clipped from V and 5 bases from J, the junction kept 3 bases outside the gene matches. The germline V gene has CDR1 MNHEY and CDR2 SVGAGI. This CDR3 reads CASSRDRDNSPLHF. The DNA of the CDR3 is TGTGCCAGCAGTCGGGACAGAGATAATTCACCCCTCCACTTT.

V gene TRBV6-5 combines with J gene TRBJ1-1; maybe TRBD1 (6 bases). The CDR3 contains 13 residues. With 6 bases removed from V and 3 bases from J, the gap between germline ends came to 11 bases. Germline CDR1 is MNHEY and CDR2 is SVGAGI. The CDR3 loop reads CASSRTDDTEAFF. The CDR3 DNA follows: TGTGCCAGCAGCCGGACAGATGACACTGAAGCTTTCTTT.

This clone appeared a few times. The chain combines TRBV6-5 with TRBJ2-7, with D perhaps matching TRBD2 (5 bases). The CDR3 sequence is 13 residues long. V lost 2 bases to trimming and J lost 3 bases, with 8 bases between them. Germline V gene data show CDR1 as MNHEY and CDR2 as SVGAGI. This chain's CDR3 is CASSYAEGYEQYF. DNA for the CDR3: TGTGCCAGCAGTTACGCCGAGGGCTACGAGCAGTACTTC.

The CDR3 region has the DNA TGCGCCAGCAGCCAAGATCTTAGCAATCAGCCCCAGCATTTT. It is translated as CASSQDLSNQPQHF. The J gene is TRBJ1-5, the V gene TRBV4-3; D is uncertain. V was trimmed by 0 bases and J by 0 bases, leaving 3 bases between them. Germline V gene sequence: CDR1 LGHNA, CDR2 YSLEER. This CDR3 is 14 amino acids long.

The V gene is TRBV6-2 or TRBV6-3, the J gene TRBJ2-5, with D hard to call. V was cut by 2 bases and J by 1 base, with 8 bases left in between. The CDR3 spans 14 residues. CDR1 MNHEY and CDR2 SVGEGT come from the germline V gene. The CDR3 DNA is TGTGCCAGCAGTTACGGGCCCCCCCAAGAGACCCAGTACTTC. Its protein is CASSYGPPQETQYF.